This TCR beta chain was recorded in a study of T cell responses to AZD1222 COVID-19 vaccine. V lost 6 bases, J lost 3 bases, and 11 bases lay in between. The CDR3 length is 13 residues. Germline values: CDR1 SGHAT, CDR2 FQNNGV. Assay: immunoSEQ multiplex PCR; the TCRdb copy retains only in-frame clones and omits some. This table holds 110,000 or so clones, about 89% found once. The clonotype was recovered from an adult in good health. V and J are TRBV11-2 and TRBJ1-1; D might be TRBD1 (5 bases). Specimen: peripheral blood, collected on day 0 of AZD1222 vaccination. This CDR3 reads CASRPSGYTEAFF. In DNA, the CDR3 is TGTGCCAGCAGGCCCTCAGGGTACACTGAAGCTTTCTTT.